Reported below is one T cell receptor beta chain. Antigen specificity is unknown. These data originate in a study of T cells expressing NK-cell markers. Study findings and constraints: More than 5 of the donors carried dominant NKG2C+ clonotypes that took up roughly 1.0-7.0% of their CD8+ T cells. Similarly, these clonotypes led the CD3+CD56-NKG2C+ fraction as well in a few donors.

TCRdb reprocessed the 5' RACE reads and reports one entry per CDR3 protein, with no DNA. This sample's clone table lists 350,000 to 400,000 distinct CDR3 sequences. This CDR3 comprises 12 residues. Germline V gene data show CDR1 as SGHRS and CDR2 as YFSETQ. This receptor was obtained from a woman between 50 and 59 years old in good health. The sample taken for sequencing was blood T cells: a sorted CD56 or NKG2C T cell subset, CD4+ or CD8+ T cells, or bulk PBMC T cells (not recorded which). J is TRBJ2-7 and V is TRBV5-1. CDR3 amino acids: CASSLASYEQYF.